Listed below are T cell receptor beta chains from one sample, sequenced in a study of post-analysis software for immune sequencing data. TCRdb used MiXCR to reprocess the PCR reads, holding one entry per CDR3 protein. The sample has 650,000 to 900,000 distinct CDR3 sequences; approximately 44% are singletons. Sequencing was carried out using blood. Source of these receptors: a girl under 18 with multiple sclerosis. Both conserved end residues are part of each CDR3. The D gene is left open where the match is weak. A row's size may be missing; if present it is once, few, many or a size class.

abundance: few
d_gene: TRBD1
len: 14
j_gene: TRBJ2-7
v_gene: TRBV12-3/TRBV12-4
CDR3aa: CASSPGTGFHEQYF
CDR3nt: TGTGCCAGCAGTCCAGGGACAGGGTTCCACGAGCAGTACTTC

abundance: NA
d_gene: NA
len: 15
j_gene: TRBJ2-7
v_gene: TRBV12-3/TRBV12-4
CDR3aa: CASSSRISISYEQYF
CDR3nt: TGTGCCAGCAGTTCCCGGATATCTATCTCCTACGAGCAGTACTTC

abundance: NA
d_gene: NA
len: 17
j_gene: TRBJ2-1
v_gene: TRBV20-1
CDR3aa: CSARQIPTGSSYNEQFF
CDR3nt: TGCAGTGCTAGACAAATCCCGACCGGAAGCTCCTACAATGAGCAGTTCTTC

abundance: many
d_gene: TRBD2
len: 13
j_gene: TRBJ2-7
v_gene: TRBV20-1
CDR3aa: CSARLAGTYEQYF
CDR3nt: TGCAGTGCTCGACTAGCGGGAACTTACGAGCAGTACTTC

abundance: once
d_gene: NA
len: 13
j_gene: TRBJ2-5
v_gene: TRBV7-3
CDR3aa: CASSLDRYNEQYF
CDR3nt: TGTGCCAGCAGCCTAGACCGATACAATGAGCAGTACTTC

abundance: NA
d_gene: NA
len: 14
j_gene: TRBJ1-1
v_gene: TRBV5-6
CDR3aa: CASSLGGLVTEAFF
CDR3nt: TGTGCCAGCAGCTTGGGGGGCCTGGTCACTGAAGCTTTCTTT

abundance: NA
d_gene: TRBD1
len: 14
j_gene: TRBJ1-6
v_gene: TRBV20-1
CDR3aa: CSARGDRDHSPLHF
CDR3nt: TGCAGTGCTAGGGGGGACAGGGATCATTCACCCCTCCACTTT

abundance: NA
d_gene: NA
len: 18
j_gene: TRBJ2-5
v_gene: TRBV6-5
CDR3aa: CASSYSWGGTGGQEAQYF
CDR3nt: TGTGCCAGCAGTTACTCGTGGGGCGGGACTGGAGGCCAAGAGGCCCAGTACTTC

abundance: NA
d_gene: NA
len: 16
j_gene: TRBJ2-3
v_gene: TRBV20-1
CDR3aa: CSARGVFWETTDTQYF
CDR3nt: TGCAGTGCTAGAGGGGTATTCTGGGAGACCACAGATACGCAGTATTTT

abundance: NA
d_gene: TRBD2
len: 17
j_gene: TRBJ2-5
v_gene: TRBV24-1
CDR3aa: CATSDSGGSPWLETQYF
CDR3nt: TGTGCCACCAGTGACTCGGGGGGGTCTCCATGGTTGGAGACCCAGTACTTC

abundance: once
d_gene: TRBD1
len: 18
j_gene: TRBJ2-4
v_gene: TRBV10-3
CDR3aa: CAISEGQGEALAKNIQYF
CDR3nt: TGTGCCATCAGTGAAGGACAGGGGGAAGCTCTAGCCAAAAACATTCAGTACTTC

abundance: NA
d_gene: NA
len: 14
j_gene: TRBJ1-5
v_gene: TRBV20-1
CDR3aa: CSVPSVTGNQPQHF
CDR3nt: TGCAGTGTCCCTTCCGTCACAGGGAATCAGCCCCAGCATTTT

abundance: once
d_gene: NA
len: 17
j_gene: TRBJ2-2
v_gene: TRBV5-1
CDR3aa: CASSLGVGSPRDGELFF
CDR3nt: TGCGCCAGCAGCTTGGGGGTCGGCTCCCCTCGAGACGGGGAGCTGTTTTTT

abundance: NA
d_gene: NA
len: 14
j_gene: TRBJ1-2
v_gene: TRBV7-9
CDR3aa: CASSLLQGGDGYTF
CDR3nt: TGTGCCAGCAGCTTACTTCAAGGGGGAGATGGCTACACCTTC

abundance: NA
d_gene: NA
len: 16
j_gene: TRBJ2-7
v_gene: TRBV2
CDR3aa: CASSELPGGLIYEQYF
CDR3nt: TGTGCCAGCAGTGAACTCCCTGGGGGGCTGATCTACGAGCAGTACTTC

abundance: NA
d_gene: TRBD1
len: 16
j_gene: TRBJ1-5
v_gene: TRBV7-8
CDR3aa: CASSRRGDGTGEPQHF
CDR3nt: TGTGCCAGCAGCAGGAGGGGGGACGGGACAGGGGAGCCCCAGCATTTT

abundance: NA
d_gene: NA
len: 15
j_gene: TRBJ2-3
v_gene: TRBV9
CDR3aa: CASSVEGRPTDTQYF
CDR3nt: TGTGCCAGCAGCGTAGAGGGGAGGCCCACAGATACGCAGTATTTT

abundance: few
d_gene: NA
len: 12
j_gene: TRBJ1-2
v_gene: TRBV30
CDR3aa: CAWDGANYGYTF
CDR3nt: TGTGCCTGGGACGGAGCTAACTATGGCTACACCTTC

abundance: few
d_gene: TRBD1
len: 14
j_gene: TRBJ2-1
v_gene: TRBV10-3
CDR3aa: CAISVRTGDNEQFF
CDR3nt: TGTGCCATCAGTGTGCGGACAGGGGACAATGAGCAGTTCTTC

abundance: few
d_gene: NA
len: 12
j_gene: TRBJ2-7
v_gene: TRBV20-1
CDR3aa: CSARGNRDEQYF
CDR3nt: TGCAGTGCTAGGGGGAACAGGGACGAGCAGTACTTC

abundance: NA
d_gene: NA
len: 14
j_gene: TRBJ2-1
v_gene: TRBV12-3/TRBV12-4
CDR3aa: CASSHQGSYNEQFF
CDR3nt: TGTGCCAGCAGTCACCAGGGTTCCTACAATGAGCAGTTCTTC

abundance: NA
d_gene: TRBD2
len: 15
j_gene: TRBJ2-7
v_gene: TRBV2
CDR3aa: CASRKLSGSSYEQYF
CDR3nt: TGTGCCAGCAGGAAACTAAGCGGGAGCTCCTACGAGCAGTACTTC

abundance: few
d_gene: TRBD1
len: 13
j_gene: TRBJ2-5
v_gene: TRBV20-1
CDR3aa: CSATGGSQETQYF
CDR3nt: TGCAGTGCAACAGGGGGCTCCCAAGAGACCCAGTACTTC

abundance: NA
d_gene: TRBD1
len: 19
j_gene: TRBJ1-4
v_gene: TRBV6-1
CDR3aa: CASNQDGTEIPPTNEKLFF
CDR3nt: TGTGCCAGCAACCAGGACGGGACAGAGATTCCACCAACTAATGAAAAACTGTTTTTT

abundance: few
d_gene: NA
len: 15
j_gene: TRBJ2-1
v_gene: TRBV4-2
CDR3aa: CASSQDRPAYNEQFF
CDR3nt: TGTGCCAGCAGCCAAGATCGCCCCGCCTACAATGAGCAGTTCTTC

abundance: NA
d_gene: NA
len: 11
j_gene: TRBJ1-2
v_gene: TRBV7-9
CDR3aa: CASSEGSGYTF
CDR3nt: TGTGCCAGCAGTGAAGGGAGTGGCTACACCTTC

abundance: few
d_gene: NA
len: 9
j_gene: TRBJ1-2
v_gene: TRBV29-1
CDR3aa: CSGGDGYTF
CDR3nt: TGCAGCGGGGGAGATGGCTACACCTTC

abundance: NA
d_gene: NA
len: 15
j_gene: TRBJ2-3
v_gene: TRBV4-3
CDR3aa: CASSHPGVGGDTQYF
CDR3nt: TGCGCCAGCAGCCACCCGGGGGTGGGGGGCGATACGCAGTATTTT

abundance: few
d_gene: TRBD1
len: 18
j_gene: TRBJ1-2
v_gene: TRBV28
CDR3aa: CASSFLPGQGAQSYGYTF
CDR3nt: TGTGCCAGCAGTTTCCTCCCGGGACAGGGGGCGCAGAGCTATGGCTACACCTTC

abundance: NA
d_gene: TRBD2
len: 18
j_gene: TRBJ2-1
v_gene: TRBV20-1
CDR3aa: CSALRTSGSLSSYNEQFF
CDR3nt: TGCAGTGCCCTTAGGACTAGCGGGAGTCTTAGTTCCTACAATGAGCAGTTCTTC

abundance: NA
d_gene: NA
len: 12
j_gene: TRBJ1-1
v_gene: TRBV12-3/TRBV12-4
CDR3aa: CASSPTVAEAFF
CDR3nt: TGTGCCAGCAGTCCGACAGTAGCTGAAGCTTTCTTT

abundance: NA
d_gene: NA
len: 14
j_gene: TRBJ1-5
v_gene: TRBV6-1
CDR3aa: CASSDYHSNQPQHF
CDR3nt: TGCGCCAGCAGTGATTACCATAGCAATCAGCCCCAGCATTTT

abundance: NA
d_gene: NA
len: 14
j_gene: TRBJ2-7
v_gene: TRBV5-1
CDR3aa: CASSETGSPGEQYF
CDR3nt: TGCGCCAGCAGCGAGACCGGGTCCCCTGGCGAGCAGTACTTC

abundance: NA
d_gene: NA
len: 17
j_gene: TRBJ2-7
v_gene: TRBV12-3/TRBV12-4
CDR3aa: CASSSSPGTLSSYEQYF
CDR3nt: TGTGCCAGCAGTTCCTCTCCCGGGACCCTGAGCTCCTACGAGCAGTACTTC

abundance: NA
d_gene: TRBD2
len: 15
j_gene: TRBJ2-7
v_gene: TRBV5-1
CDR3aa: CASSSSAGSTYEQYF
CDR3nt: TGCGCCAGCAGCTCGTCAGCGGGATCGACCTACGAGCAGTACTTC

abundance: NA
d_gene: NA
len: 12
j_gene: TRBJ2-5
v_gene: TRBV29-1
CDR3aa: CSVELGSETQYF
CDR3nt: TGCAGCGTTGAACTGGGGAGTGAGACCCAGTACTTC

abundance: few
d_gene: NA
len: 14
j_gene: TRBJ1-2
v_gene: TRBV6-2/TRBV6-3
CDR3aa: CATRRWTASNGYTF
CDR3nt: TGTGCCACCCGGCGGTGGACCGCGTCAAATGGCTACACCTTC

abundance: few
d_gene: NA
len: 12
j_gene: TRBJ2-4
v_gene: TRBV29-1
CDR3aa: CSVAVAKNIQYF
CDR3nt: TGCAGCGTTGCGGTAGCCAAAAACATTCAGTACTTC

abundance: NA
d_gene: TRBD2
len: 12
j_gene: TRBJ2-1
v_gene: TRBV29-1
CDR3aa: CSVVGGLDEQFF
CDR3nt: TGCAGCGTTGTCGGGGGGTTGGATGAGCAGTTCTTC

abundance: few
d_gene: NA
len: 13
j_gene: TRBJ2-4
v_gene: TRBV20-1
CDR3aa: CSAKEGLGTIQYF
CDR3nt: TGCAGTGCAAAGGAGGGCCTCGGTACCATTCAGTACTTC

abundance: NA
d_gene: TRBD2
len: 18
j_gene: TRBJ2-3
v_gene: TRBV18
CDR3aa: CASSPNPTSGQGVDTQYF
CDR3nt: TGTGCCAGCTCACCGAACCCCACTAGCGGTCAAGGTGTAGATACGCAGTATTTT

abundance: NA
d_gene: NA
len: 13
j_gene: TRBJ2-7
v_gene: TRBV4-2
CDR3aa: CASTLDLGSEQYF
CDR3nt: TGTGCCAGCACCCTAGATCTAGGAAGCGAGCAGTACTTC

abundance: NA
d_gene: NA
len: 16
j_gene: TRBJ2-3
v_gene: TRBV7-2
CDR3aa: CASSPGTDSSTDTQYF
CDR3nt: TGTGCCAGCAGCCCCGGGACCGATTCTAGCACAGATACGCAGTATTTT

abundance: NA
d_gene: NA
len: 12
j_gene: TRBJ1-2
v_gene: TRBV6-5
CDR3aa: CASSRVNYGYTF
CDR3nt: TGTGCCAGCAGCAGGGTTAACTATGGCTACACCTTC

abundance: few
d_gene: TRBD1
len: 15
j_gene: TRBJ2-5
v_gene: TRBV12-3/TRBV12-4
CDR3aa: CASSFGDREAETQYF
CDR3nt: TGTGCCAGCAGTTTTGGGGACAGGGAAGCAGAGACCCAGTACTTC

abundance: few
d_gene: TRBD1
len: 18
j_gene: TRBJ2-6
v_gene: TRBV6-5
CDR3aa: CASSSPGQILSGANVLTF
CDR3nt: TGTGCCAGCAGTTCCCCGGGACAGATCCTCTCTGGGGCCAACGTCCTGACTTTC

abundance: NA
d_gene: NA
len: 15
j_gene: TRBJ1-5
v_gene: TRBV12-3/TRBV12-4
CDR3aa: CASSLRQGRNQPQHF
CDR3nt: TGTGCCAGCAGTTTACGGCAGGGGCGAAATCAGCCCCAGCATTTT

abundance: NA
d_gene: NA
len: 15
j_gene: TRBJ2-7
v_gene: TRBV12-3/TRBV12-4
CDR3aa: CASSLSSASSYEQYF
CDR3nt: TGTGCCAGCAGTTTATCTAGCGCCTCCTCCTACGAGCAGTACTTC

abundance: few
d_gene: NA
len: 14
j_gene: TRBJ2-3
v_gene: TRBV20-1
CDR3aa: CSARAGASTDTQYF
CDR3nt: TGCAGTGCTAGGGCCGGGGCGAGCACAGATACGCAGTATTTT

abundance: NA
d_gene: NA
len: 17
j_gene: TRBJ1-1
v_gene: TRBV6-5
CDR3aa: CASSYRVGDGINTEAFF
CDR3nt: TGTGCCAGCAGTTACCGGGTAGGGGACGGGATCAACACTGAAGCTTTCTTT

abundance: few
d_gene: TRBD1
len: 16
j_gene: TRBJ2-1
v_gene: TRBV11-3
CDR3aa: CASSWGAGQGGFEQFF
CDR3nt: TGTGCCAGCAGCTGGGGGGCGGGACAGGGAGGGTTTGAGCAGTTCTTC

abundance: many
d_gene: TRBD2
len: 14
j_gene: TRBJ2-7
v_gene: TRBV7-2
CDR3aa: CASSLGGRADEQYF
CDR3nt: TGTGCCAGCAGCTTAGGCGGGAGGGCCGACGAGCAGTACTTC

abundance: few
d_gene: NA
len: 12
j_gene: TRBJ2-2
v_gene: TRBV9
CDR3aa: CASSVLTGELFF
CDR3nt: TGTGCCAGCAGCGTACTCACCGGGGAGCTGTTTTTT

abundance: once
d_gene: NA
len: 13
j_gene: TRBJ2-1
v_gene: TRBV29-1
CDR3aa: CSPIAVLSNEQFF
CDR3nt: TGCAGCCCGATCGCGGTACTAAGCAATGAGCAGTTCTTC

abundance: NA
d_gene: NA
len: 12
j_gene: TRBJ1-5
v_gene: TRBV19
CDR3aa: CASSPNNQPQHF
CDR3nt: TGTGCCAGTAGTCCCAACAATCAGCCCCAGCATTTT

abundance: NA
d_gene: NA
len: 17
j_gene: TRBJ2-4
v_gene: TRBV6-5
CDR3aa: CASSYSRGLSDKNIQYF
CDR3nt: TGTGCCAGCAGTTACTCGAGGGGGTTGTCGGACAAAAACATTCAGTACTTC

abundance: few
d_gene: NA
len: 14
j_gene: TRBJ2-1
v_gene: TRBV9
CDR3aa: CASSVGPTPNEQFF
CDR3nt: TGTGCCAGCAGCGTTGGGCCCACGCCCAATGAGCAGTTCTTC

abundance: NA
d_gene: TRBD1
len: 14
j_gene: TRBJ2-4
v_gene: TRBV6-2/TRBV6-3
CDR3aa: CASTRQGGGNIQYF
CDR3nt: TGTGCCAGCACCAGACAGGGGGGTGGAAACATTCAGTACTTC

abundance: few
d_gene: TRBD2
len: 15
j_gene: TRBJ2-1
v_gene: TRBV7-9
CDR3aa: CASSFRDYSYNEQFF
CDR3nt: TGTGCCAGCAGCTTCCGGGACTACTCCTACAATGAGCAGTTCTTC